This TCR beta chain was captured by sequencing in a study of blood T cell repertoires in COVID-19. Germline V lookup: CDR1 LGHDT, CDR2 YNNKEL (reference sequence). The V and J ends lost 2 bases and 0 bases respectively, with 14 bases between them. CDR3 size: 16 residues. How the authors handled the data: The authors estimated nucleated cell counts from reference gene primer amplification. Data came from immunoSEQ multiplex PCR; TCRdb stores just in-frame clones and leaves some out. The V and J calls and the clone size are those of that table, but D and trimming were determined from the DNA. Counted here are 200,000 to 250,000 clones, around 83% occurring once; the ten biggest clones make up around 8%. Seattle enrolled patients during active infection and tracked them longitudinally.

The receptor comes from a woman aged 80 or older with COVID-19, enrolled during active disease. The sample consisted of peripheral blood. The chain uses TRBV3-1 (or the pseudogene TRBV3-2) and TRBJ2-7; D might be TRBD2 (5 bases). CDR3 nucleotides: TGTGCCAGCAGCCAAAGCGGATTGTACTTCTCCTACGAGCAGTACTTC. Amino acids: CASSQSGLYFSYEQYF.